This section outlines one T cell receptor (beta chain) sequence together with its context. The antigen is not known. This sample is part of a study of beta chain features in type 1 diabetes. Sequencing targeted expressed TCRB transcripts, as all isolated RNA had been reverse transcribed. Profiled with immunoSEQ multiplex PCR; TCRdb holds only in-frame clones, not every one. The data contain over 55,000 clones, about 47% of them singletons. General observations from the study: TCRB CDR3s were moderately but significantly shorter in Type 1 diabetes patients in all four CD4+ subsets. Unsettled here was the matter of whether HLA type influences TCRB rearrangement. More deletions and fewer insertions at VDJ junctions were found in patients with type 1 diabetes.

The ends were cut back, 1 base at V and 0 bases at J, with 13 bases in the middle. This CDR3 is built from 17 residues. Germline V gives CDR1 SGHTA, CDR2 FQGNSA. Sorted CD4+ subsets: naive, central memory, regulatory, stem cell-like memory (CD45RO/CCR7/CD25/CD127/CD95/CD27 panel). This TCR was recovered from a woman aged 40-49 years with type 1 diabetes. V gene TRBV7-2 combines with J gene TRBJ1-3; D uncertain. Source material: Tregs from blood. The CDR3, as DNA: TGTGCCAGCAGCTTAGAGGTGGCCAGACTCTCTGGAAACACCATATATTTT. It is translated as CASSLEVARLSGNTIYF.